This TCR beta chain was profiled in a study of OX40 agonist ivuxolimab in advanced cancers. General observations from the study: Several nonresponders also turned out to have low normalized T-cell clonal expansion.

TCRdb's copy holds only in-frame clones and misses some; the assay was immunoSEQ multiplex PCR. The repertoire holds fewer than 35,000 clones, with roughly 87% as singletons. A word on this clone: Its antigen is undetermined.

The sequenced sample was CD4+ or CD8+ T cells sorted from blood, obtained in a trial of the OX40 agonist ivuxolimab. The TCR comes from an adult with an advanced solid tumor such as melanoma, head and neck, liver or kidney cancer.

The CDR3 region is CASSLASPSSYEQYF. For the CDR3, the DNA is TGCGCCAGCAGCTTGGCGTCTCCCAGCTCCTACGAGCAGTACTTC. This chain joins TRBV5-1 and TRBJ2-7; D unresolved. The CDR3 is made up of 15 amino acids. Deletions cut 0 bases from V and 0 bases from J, with 10 bases between. From germline, CDR1 is SGHRS and CDR2 YFSETQ.